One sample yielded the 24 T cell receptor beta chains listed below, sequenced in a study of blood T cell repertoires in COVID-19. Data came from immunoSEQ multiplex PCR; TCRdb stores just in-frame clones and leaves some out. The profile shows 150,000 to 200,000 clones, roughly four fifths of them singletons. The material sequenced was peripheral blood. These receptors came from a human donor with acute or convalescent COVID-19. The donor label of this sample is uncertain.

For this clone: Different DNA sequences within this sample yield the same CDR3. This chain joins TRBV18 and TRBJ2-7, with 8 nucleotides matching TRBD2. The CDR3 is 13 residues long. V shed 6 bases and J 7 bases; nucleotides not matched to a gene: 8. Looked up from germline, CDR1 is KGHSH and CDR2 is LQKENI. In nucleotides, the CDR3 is TGTGCCAGCTCTCCCGGACTAGCTGGAGAGCAGTACTTC. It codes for CASSPGLAGEQYF.

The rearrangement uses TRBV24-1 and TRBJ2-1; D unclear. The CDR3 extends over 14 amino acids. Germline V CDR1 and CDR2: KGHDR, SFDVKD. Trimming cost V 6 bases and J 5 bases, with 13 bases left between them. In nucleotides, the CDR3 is TGTGCCACCAGTCAGGCCCAGGTAAACAATGAGCAGTTCTTC. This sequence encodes CATSQAQVNNEQFF.

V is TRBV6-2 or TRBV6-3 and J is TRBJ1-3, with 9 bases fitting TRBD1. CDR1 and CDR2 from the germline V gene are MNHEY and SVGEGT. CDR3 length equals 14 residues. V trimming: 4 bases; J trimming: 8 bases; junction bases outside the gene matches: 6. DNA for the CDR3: TGTGCCAGCAGTTTCCGGGACAGGGCGCACACCATATATTTT. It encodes CASSFRDRAHTIYF.

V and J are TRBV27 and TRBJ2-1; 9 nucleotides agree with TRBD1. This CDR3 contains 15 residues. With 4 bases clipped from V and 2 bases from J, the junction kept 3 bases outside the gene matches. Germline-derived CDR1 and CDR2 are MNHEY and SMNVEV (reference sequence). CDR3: CASSSGTGTYNEQFF. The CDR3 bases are TGTGCCAGCAGTTCCGGGACAGGGACCTACAATGAGCAGTTCTTC.

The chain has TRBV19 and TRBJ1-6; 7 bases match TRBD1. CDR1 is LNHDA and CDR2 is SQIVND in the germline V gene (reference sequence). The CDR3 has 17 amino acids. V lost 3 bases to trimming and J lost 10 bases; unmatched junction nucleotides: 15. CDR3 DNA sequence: TGTGCCAGTAGTATGACCCCACAGGGGACGACAGGGTCACCCCTCCACTTT. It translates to CASSMTPQGTTGSPLHF.

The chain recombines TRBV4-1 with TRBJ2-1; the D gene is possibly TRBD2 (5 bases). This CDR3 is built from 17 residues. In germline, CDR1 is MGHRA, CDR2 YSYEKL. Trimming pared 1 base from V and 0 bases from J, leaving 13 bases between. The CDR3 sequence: CASSQAGGLGSYNEQFF. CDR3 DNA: TGCGCCAGCAGCCAAGCTGGTGGACTGGGCTCCTACAATGAGCAGTTCTTC.

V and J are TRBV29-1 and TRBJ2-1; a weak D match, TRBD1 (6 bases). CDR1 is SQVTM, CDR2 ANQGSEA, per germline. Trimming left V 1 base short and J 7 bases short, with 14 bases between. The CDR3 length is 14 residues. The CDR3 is CSVEAVPRGNEQFF. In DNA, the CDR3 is TGCAGCGTTGAAGCCGTGCCTAGGGGGAATGAGCAGTTCTTC.

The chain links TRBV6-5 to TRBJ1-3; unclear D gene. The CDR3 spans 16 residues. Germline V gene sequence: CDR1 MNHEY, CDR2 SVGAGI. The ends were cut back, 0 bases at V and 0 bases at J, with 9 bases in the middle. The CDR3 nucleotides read TGTGCCAGCAGTTACTCGGAGCGGTCCTCTGGAAACACCATATATTTT. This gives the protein CASSYSERSSGNTIYF.

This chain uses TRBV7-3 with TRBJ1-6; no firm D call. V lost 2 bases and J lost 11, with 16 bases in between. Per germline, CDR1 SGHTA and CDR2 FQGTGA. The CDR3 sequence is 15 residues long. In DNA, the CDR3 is TGTGCCAGCAGCTTAGGTAGCGACGGAAGGACACCCCTCCACTTT. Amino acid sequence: CASSLGSDGRTPLHF.

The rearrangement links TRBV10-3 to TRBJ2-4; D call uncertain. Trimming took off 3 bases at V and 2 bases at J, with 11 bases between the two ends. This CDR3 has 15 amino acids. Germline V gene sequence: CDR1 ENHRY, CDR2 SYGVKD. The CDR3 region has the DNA TGTGCCATCAGTGACGCCCCCAGTTCCAAAAACATTCAGTACTTC. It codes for CAISDAPSSKNIQYF.

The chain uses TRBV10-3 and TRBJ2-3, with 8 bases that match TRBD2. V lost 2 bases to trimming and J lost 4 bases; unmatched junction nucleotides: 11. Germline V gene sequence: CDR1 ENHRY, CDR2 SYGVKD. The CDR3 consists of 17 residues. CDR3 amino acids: CAISEREGLMFPDTQYF. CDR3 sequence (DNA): TGTGCCATCAGTGAGCGGGAGGGCTTAATGTTTCCAGATACGCAGTATTTT.

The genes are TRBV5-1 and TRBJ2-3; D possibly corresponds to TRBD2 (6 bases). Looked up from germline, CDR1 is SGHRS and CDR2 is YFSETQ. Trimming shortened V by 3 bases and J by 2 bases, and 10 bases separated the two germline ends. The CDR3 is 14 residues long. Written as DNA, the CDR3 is TGCGCCAGCAGCTCCGGGACTTCCACAGATACGCAGTATTTT. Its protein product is CASSSGTSTDTQYF.

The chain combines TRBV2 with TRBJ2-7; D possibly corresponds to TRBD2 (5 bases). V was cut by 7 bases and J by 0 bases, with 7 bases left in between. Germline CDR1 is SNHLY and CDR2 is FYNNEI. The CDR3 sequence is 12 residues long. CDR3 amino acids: CASNLASYEQYF. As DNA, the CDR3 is TGTGCCAGCAACCTAGCCTCCTACGAGCAGTACTTC.

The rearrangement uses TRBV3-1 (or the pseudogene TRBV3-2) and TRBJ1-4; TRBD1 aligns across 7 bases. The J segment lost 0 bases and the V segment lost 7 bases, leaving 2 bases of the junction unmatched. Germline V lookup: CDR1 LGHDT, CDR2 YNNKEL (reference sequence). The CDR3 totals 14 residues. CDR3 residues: CASTGTATNEKLFF. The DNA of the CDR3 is TGTGCCAGCACCGGGACAGCAACTAATGAAAAACTGTTTTTT.

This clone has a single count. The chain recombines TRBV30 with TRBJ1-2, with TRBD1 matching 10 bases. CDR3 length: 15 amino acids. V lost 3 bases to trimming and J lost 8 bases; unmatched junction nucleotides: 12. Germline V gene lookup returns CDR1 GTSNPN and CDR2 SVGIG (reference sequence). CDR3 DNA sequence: TGTGCCTGGAGAGGTACCGGGACAGGGGAAGTCGGCTACACCTTC. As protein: CAWRGTGTGEVGYTF.

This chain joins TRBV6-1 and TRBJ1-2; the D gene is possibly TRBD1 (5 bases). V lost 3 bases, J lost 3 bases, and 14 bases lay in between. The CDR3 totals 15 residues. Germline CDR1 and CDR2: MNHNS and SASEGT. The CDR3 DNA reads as TGTGCCAGCAGTGACCAGGGATCGCCTTACTATGGCTACACCTTC. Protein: CASSDQGSPYYGYTF.

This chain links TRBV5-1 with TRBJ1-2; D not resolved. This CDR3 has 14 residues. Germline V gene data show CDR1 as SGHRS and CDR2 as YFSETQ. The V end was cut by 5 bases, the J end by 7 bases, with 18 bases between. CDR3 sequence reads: CASRETQRSSGYTF. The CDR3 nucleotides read TGCGCCAGCAGGGAGACGCAGAGGTCGAGTGGCTACACCTTC.

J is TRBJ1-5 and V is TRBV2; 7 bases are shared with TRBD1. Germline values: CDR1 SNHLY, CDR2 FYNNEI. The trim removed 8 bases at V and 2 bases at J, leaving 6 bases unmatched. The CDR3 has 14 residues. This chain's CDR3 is CASRGGTGNQPQHF. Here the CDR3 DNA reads TGTGCCAGCCGGGGGGGGACAGGCAATCAGCCCCAGCATTTT.

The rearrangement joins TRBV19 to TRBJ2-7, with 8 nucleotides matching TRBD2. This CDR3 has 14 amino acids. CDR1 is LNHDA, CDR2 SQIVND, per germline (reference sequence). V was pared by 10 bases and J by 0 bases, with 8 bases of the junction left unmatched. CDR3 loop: CATQREPSSYEQYF. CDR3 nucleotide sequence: TGTGCCACCCAGCGGGAGCCGAGCTCCTACGAGCAGTACTTC.

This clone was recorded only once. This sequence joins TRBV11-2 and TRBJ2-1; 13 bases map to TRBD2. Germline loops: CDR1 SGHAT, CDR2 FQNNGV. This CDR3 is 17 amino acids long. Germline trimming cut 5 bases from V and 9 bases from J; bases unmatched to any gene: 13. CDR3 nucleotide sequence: TGTGCCAGCAGCATCACCGCGGGACTAGCGGGAAATCTTGAGCAGTTCTTC. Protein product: CASSITAGLAGNLEQFF.

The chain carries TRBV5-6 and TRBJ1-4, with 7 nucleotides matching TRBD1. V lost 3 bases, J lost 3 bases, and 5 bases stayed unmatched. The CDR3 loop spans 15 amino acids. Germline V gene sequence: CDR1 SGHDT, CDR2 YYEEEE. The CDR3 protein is CASSWRGLANEKLFF. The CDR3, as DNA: TGTGCCAGCAGCTGGAGGGGGCTTGCTAATGAAAAACTGTTTTTT.

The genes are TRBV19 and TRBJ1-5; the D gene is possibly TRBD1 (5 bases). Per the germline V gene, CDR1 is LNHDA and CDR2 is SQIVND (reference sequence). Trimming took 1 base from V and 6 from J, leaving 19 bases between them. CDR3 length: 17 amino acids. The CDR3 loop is CASSIGKTGGASQPQHF. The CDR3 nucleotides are TGTGCCAGTAGTATAGGCAAAACGGGCGGGGCTAGTCAGCCCCAGCATTTT.

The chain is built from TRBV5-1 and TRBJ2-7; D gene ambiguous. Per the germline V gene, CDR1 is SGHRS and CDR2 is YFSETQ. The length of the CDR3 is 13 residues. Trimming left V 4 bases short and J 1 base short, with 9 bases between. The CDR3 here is CASSVDGSYEQYF. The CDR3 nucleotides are TGCGCCAGCAGCGTGGACGGTTCCTACGAGCAGTACTTC.

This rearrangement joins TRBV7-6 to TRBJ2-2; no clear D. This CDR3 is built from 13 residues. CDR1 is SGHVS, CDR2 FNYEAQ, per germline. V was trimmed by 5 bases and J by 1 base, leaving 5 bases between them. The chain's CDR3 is CASSRGNTGELFF. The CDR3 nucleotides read TGTGCCAGCAGCCGCGGGAACACCGGGGAGCTGTTTTTT.